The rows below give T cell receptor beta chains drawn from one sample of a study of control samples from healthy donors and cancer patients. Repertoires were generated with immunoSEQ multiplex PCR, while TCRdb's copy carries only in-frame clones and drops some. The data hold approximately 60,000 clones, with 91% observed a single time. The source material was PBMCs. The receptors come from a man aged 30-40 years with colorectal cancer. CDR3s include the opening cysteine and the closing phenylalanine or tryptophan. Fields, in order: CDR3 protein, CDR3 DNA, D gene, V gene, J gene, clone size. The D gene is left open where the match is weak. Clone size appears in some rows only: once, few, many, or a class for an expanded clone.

CDR3: CASSRGQSEAFF
DNA: TGTGCCAGCAGCCGAGGACAGTCTGAAGCTTTCTTT
D: -
V: TRBV12-3/TRBV12-4
J: TRBJ1-1
size: -

CDR3: CASSLGTNQPQHF
DNA: TGTGCCAGCAGCTTAGGGACCAATCAGCCCCAGCATTTT
D: -
V: TRBV7-2
J: TRBJ1-5
size: -

CDR3: CASSSPPVNREGSEAFF
DNA: TGTGCCAGCAGTTCCCCCCCCGTGAACAGGGAGGGATCTGAAGCTTTCTTT
D: -
V: TRBV6-2/TRBV6-3
J: TRBJ1-1
size: -

CDR3: CASSLQGAIYNSPLHF
DNA: TGTGCCAGCAGCCTACAGGGGGCTATCTATAATTCACCCCTCCACTTT
D: TRBD1
V: TRBV5-4
J: TRBJ1-6
size: few

CDR3: CASSFTGQGNTEAFF
DNA: TGTGCCAGCAGCTTTACGGGACAGGGGAACACTGAAGCTTTCTTT
D: TRBD1
V: TRBV7-9
J: TRBJ1-1
size: once

CDR3: CASSRQGPNTEAFF
DNA: TGTGCCAGCAGCCGACAGGGGCCTAACACTGAAGCTTTCTTT
D: TRBD1
V: TRBV6-6
J: TRBJ1-1
size: -

CDR3: CSVAVRTAYGYTF
DNA: TGCAGCGTTGCTGTGAGGACAGCCTATGGCTACACCTTC
D: -
V: TRBV29-1
J: TRBJ1-2
size: -

CDR3: CSVEDLDRGIENGYTF
DNA: TGCAGCGTTGAAGATCTGGACAGGGGGATTGAGAATGGCTACACCTTC
D: TRBD1
V: TRBV29-1
J: TRBJ1-2
size: -

CDR3: CASSLRGTYEQYF
DNA: TGTGCCAGCAGCCTACGGGGGACCTACGAGCAGTACTTC
D: -
V: TRBV14
J: TRBJ2-7
size: -

CDR3: CASSADRGADTQYF
DNA: TGTGCCAGTAGTGCCGACAGGGGAGCAGATACGCAGTATTTT
D: TRBD1
V: TRBV19
J: TRBJ2-3
size: -

CDR3: CASSTGGTNYGYTF
DNA: TGTGCCAGCTCAACAGGAGGGACTAACTATGGCTACACCTTC
D: -
V: TRBV25-1
J: TRBJ1-2
size: -

CDR3: CAWSRDRGVTGELFF
DNA: TGTGCCTGGAGTCGGGACAGGGGAGTAACCGGGGAGCTGTTTTTT
D: TRBD1
V: TRBV30
J: TRBJ2-2
size: -

CDR3: CASSPSGGGSGNTIYF
DNA: TGTGCCAGCAGCCCCTCAGGGGGTGGTTCTGGAAACACCATATATTTT
D: TRBD1
V: TRBV7-2
J: TRBJ1-3
size: -

CDR3: CASSWRGTSTDTQYF
DNA: TGTGCCAGCAGTTGGCGGGGGACTAGCACAGATACGCAGTATTTT
D: TRBD2
V: TRBV4-2
J: TRBJ2-3
size: -

CDR3: CASSPQRGGPETQYF
DNA: TGTGCCAGCAGCCCACAGCGGGGGGGCCCGGAGACCCAGTACTTC
D: TRBD2
V: TRBV5-4
J: TRBJ2-5
size: -

CDR3: CASSVGQGASGYTF
DNA: TGTGCCAGCAGCGTTGGACAGGGGGCAAGTGGCTACACCTTC
D: TRBD1
V: TRBV9
J: TRBJ1-2
size: -

CDR3: CASSLVGLAGTDTQYF
DNA: TGTGCCAGCAGCTTGGTGGGACTAGCGGGCACAGATACGCAGTATTTT
D: TRBD2
V: TRBV5-4
J: TRBJ2-3
size: -

CDR3: CASSYSASPGELFF
DNA: TGTGCCAGCAGTTACTCGGCTAGCCCCGGGGAGCTGTTTTTT
D: -
V: TRBV6-2/TRBV6-3
J: TRBJ2-2
size: -

CDR3: CASSLERVTGELFF
DNA: TGTGCCAGCAGCCTGGAGCGGGTAACCGGGGAGCTGTTTTTT
D: -
V: TRBV5-4
J: TRBJ2-2
size: -

CDR3: CASSLPGTENTEAFF
DNA: TGTGCCAGCAGCCTGCCCGGGACAGAGAACACTGAAGCTTTCTTT
D: TRBD1
V: TRBV5-4
J: TRBJ1-1
size: -

CDR3: CASSLDPQSFGETQYF
DNA: TGTGCCAGCAGCTTAGATCCCCAATCCTTTGGGGAGACCCAGTACTTC
D: -
V: TRBV7-8
J: TRBJ2-5
size: once

CDR3: CASSWRTFYNEQFF
DNA: TGTGCCAGCAGCTGGAGGACTTTCTACAATGAGCAGTTCTTC
D: -
V: TRBV5-6
J: TRBJ2-1
size: -

CDR3: CASSQEPFQAGLAKNIQYF
DNA: TGTGCCAGCAGCCAGGAACCGTTCCAGGCAGGCCTGGCCAAAAACATTCAGTACTTC
D: -
V: TRBV4-2
J: TRBJ2-4
size: -

CDR3: CASSQGLTDAFF
DNA: TGTGCCAGCTCCCAGGGATTGACGGATGCGTTCTTC
D: -
V: TRBV18
J: TRBJ2-1
size: -

CDR3: CASSQEGRGNSPLHF
DNA: TGCGCCAGCAGCCAAGAGGGCAGGGGGAATTCACCCCTCCACTTT
D: TRBD1
V: TRBV4-3
J: TRBJ1-6
size: once

CDR3: CASSSGTMNTGELFF
DNA: TGTGCCAGCAGCTCAGGGACAATGAACACCGGGGAGCTGTTTTTT
D: -
V: TRBV7-6
J: TRBJ2-2
size: -

CDR3: CASSLPRGNTEAFF
DNA: TGTGCCAGCAGCTTACCGAGGGGGAACACTGAAGCTTTCTTT
D: -
V: TRBV7-6
J: TRBJ1-1
size: -